The sequence of this TCR beta chain was determined in a study of OX40 agonist ivuxolimab in advanced cancers. Turning to the study itself: Each dose-escalation patient presented with hepatocellular carcinoma, melanoma, renal cell or head and neck cancer. A male proportion of around 86% was recorded, with mean age approximately 57 years and range about 20 to 85.

Study outcomes and limitations: Within 6 weeks, CD4+ and CD8+ blood T cells expanded clonally at 0.1 to 3.0 mg/kg.

Germline V gives CDR1 MNHEY, CDR2 SMNVEV (reference sequence). The V end was cut by 5 bases, the J end by 2 bases, with 13 bases between. The CDR3 loop spans 14 amino acids. The data were produced by immunoSEQ multiplex PCR, yet TCRdb's version contains in-frame clones alone and is incomplete. The data show roughly 40,000 clones, 70% to 90% seen once. About this clone itself: The antigen remains unidentified.

The receptor was isolated from an adult with an advanced solid tumor such as melanoma, head and neck, liver or kidney cancer. The genes are TRBV27 and TRBJ2-7; the D is unclear. Material: CD4+ or CD8+ T cells sorted from blood, obtained in a trial of the OX40 agonist ivuxolimab. The CDR3: CASSHRGVTYEQYF. The CDR3 DNA reads TGTGCCAGCAGTCACCGCGGCGTCACCTACGAGCAGTACTTC.